A single sample gave rise to the 26 T cell receptor beta chains below, sequenced in a study of blood T cells in healthy people across ages. The second PCR ran roughly 7 to 12 cycles with a sample-barcoded 5' primer and J-beta primers. TCRdb redid the calling of the 5' RACE reads with MiXCR, one entry per CDR3 protein. Of fewer than 800,000 distinct CDR3 sequences in the sample, under 25% were seen once. The source material was blood. Receptors originate from a man between 65 and 79 years old in good health.

The gene calls are TRBV5-1 and TRBJ1-4; TRBD1 matches at 7 bases. The germline V gene has CDR1 SGHRS and CDR2 YFSETQ. The CDR3 is 14 amino acids. With 4 bases clipped from V and 3 bases from J, the junction kept 3 bases outside the gene matches. The CDR3 region has the DNA TGCGCCAGCAGCCAACAGGGGTCTAATGAAAAACTGTTTTTT. Its translation is CASSQQGSNEKLFF. Complete variable domain (other parts from reference TRBV5-1 and TRBJ1-4): KAGVTQTPRYLIKTRGQQVTLSCSPISGHRSVSWYQQTPGQGLQFLFEYFSETQRNKGNFPGRFSGRQFSNSRSEMNVSTLELGDSALYLCASSQQGSNEKLFFGSGTQLSVL.

This clonotype came up many times. V and J are TRBV20-1 and TRBJ1-4; D gene uncertain. V lost 3 bases and J lost 5, with 10 bases in between. This CDR3 has 13 residues. CDR1 and CDR2 from the germline V gene are DFQATT and SNEGSKA (reference sequence). The CDR3 nucleotides read TGCAGTGCTAGTCGAGGGCAAAATGAAAAACTGTTTTTT. Its protein is CSASRGQNEKLFF.

In this sample, this clonotype turned up a few times. V is TRBV9 and J is TRBJ1-2; 9 bases are shared with TRBD1. In germline, CDR1 is SGDLS, CDR2 YYNGEE. The V segment lost 3 bases and the J segment 6 bases; nucleotides outside the gene matches: 9. The CDR3 totals 15 residues. CDR3 protein: CASSAGPGQGHGYTF. The CDR3 DNA sequence: TGTGCCAGCAGCGCAGGACCGGGACAGGGACATGGCTACACCTTC.

The V gene is TRBV5-1, the J gene TRBJ2-5; weak D call: TRBD2 (6 bases). CDR1 is SGHRS and CDR2 is YFSETQ in the germline V gene. CDR3 length: 15 amino acids. Trimming cost V 5 bases and J 4 bases, with 18 bases left between them. The CDR3 coding sequence is TGCGCCAGCAGAACCTCCGGGAGCTCAGCAGAGACCCAGTACTTC. This gives the protein CASRTSGSSAETQYF.

The rearrangement uses TRBV10-1 and TRBJ1-1, with a tentative D call TRBD1 (5 bases). This CDR3 spans 11 amino acids. Looked up from germline, CDR1 is WNHNN and CDR2 is SYGVQD (reference sequence). With 9 bases removed from V and 5 bases from J, the gap between germline ends came to 10 bases. For the CDR3, the DNA is TGCGCCAGTACGGCAGGGACTGAAGCTTTCTTT. This translates into CASTAGTEAFF.

This rearrangement joins TRBV4-2 to TRBJ1-2; D is unresolved. V was cut by 0 bases and J by 2 bases, with 7 bases left in between. The CDR3 extends over 14 amino acids. The germline V gene has CDR1 LGHNA and CDR2 YNFKEQ. Here the CDR3 DNA reads TGTGCCAGCAGCCAAGACCTGAGGAACTATGGCTACACCTTC. Its protein is CASSQDLRNYGYTF.

This clonotype was recorded a few times. The chain links TRBV11-2 to TRBJ1-6, with D uncertain. The germline V gene encodes CDR1 SGHAT and CDR2 FQNNGV. The CDR3 covers 15 residues. Deletions cut 7 bases from V and 6 bases from J, with 16 bases between. CDR3 sequence reads: CASKPLGSVNSPLHF. CDR3 coding DNA: TGTGCCAGCAAACCGCTCGGGTCCGTTAATTCACCCCTCCACTTT. Variable domain in full (rest from reference TRBV11-2 and TRBJ1-6): EAGVAQSPRYKIIEKRQSVAFWCNPISGHATLYWYQQILGQGPKLLIQFQNNGVVDDSQLPKDRFSAERLKGVDSTLKIQPAKLEDSAVYLCASKPLGSVNSPLHFGNGTRLTVT.

The sample holds many counts of this clonotype. The V gene is TRBV9, the J gene TRBJ2-5; perhaps TRBD2 as D (6 bases). The J call may be wrong; the DNA end is better matched by TRBJ2-1. The CDR3 is made up of 11 amino acids. CDR1 is SGDLS and CDR2 is YYNGEE in the germline V gene. As DNA, the CDR3 is TGTGCCAGCAGCGTAGGGGACTTACAGTTCTTC. Residues: CASSVGDLQFF.

A word on this clonotype: The CDR3 does not end in the conserved phenylalanine or tryptophan, so this is likely a read error. The gene calls are TRBV29-1 and TRBJ1-1, with 7 bases fitting TRBD1. The CDR3 spans 13 residues. Per germline, CDR1 SQVTM and CDR2 ANQGSEA. The V and J ends lost 6 bases and 4 bases, in that order; junction bases with no gene match: 8. This CDR3 is CSVVTGRGTEAFL. CDR3 DNA sequence: TGCAGCGTAGTGACAGGGCGGGGCACTGAAGCTTTCCTT.

This clonotype was picked up many times. The chain couples TRBV7-6 to TRBJ1-1; 7 bases fit TRBD1. The CDR3 contains 16 residues. V lost 2 bases, J lost 5 bases, and 11 bases stayed unmatched. In germline, CDR1 is SGHVS, CDR2 FNYEAQ. CDR3 sequence: CASSLSPWRGQTEAFF. In DNA form, the CDR3 reads TGTGCCAGCAGCTTAAGCCCCTGGAGGGGGCAAACTGAAGCTTTCTTT.

This sequence joins TRBV4-3 and TRBJ2-1, with TRBD2 matching 8 bases. The CDR3 extends over 20 amino acids. CDR1 and CDR2 from the germline V gene are LGHNA and YSLEER. The J segment lost 0 bases and the V segment lost 1 base, leaving 14 bases of the junction unmatched. CDR3 amino acids: CASSQARTSPLPYSYNEQFF. Written as DNA, the CDR3 is TGCGCCAGCAGCCAAGCCCGGACTAGCCCCTTGCCCTACTCCTACAATGAGCAGTTCTTC.

Only a few counts were recorded for this clonotype. The chain joins TRBV6-2 or TRBV6-3 to TRBJ1-2; D possibly corresponds to TRBD1 (5 bases). In germline, CDR1 is MNHEY, CDR2 SVGEGT. The CDR3 sequence is 15 residues long. V lost 2 bases and J 3 bases, leaving 13 bases between the germline ends. In nucleotides, the CDR3 is TGTGCCAGCAGTTACCGGGACTTACCACACTATGGCTACACCTTC. Its translation is CASSYRDLPHYGYTF.

This clonotype was seen more than once but under ten times. V usage is TRBV5-5 and J usage is TRBJ2-5; 10 bases fit TRBD1. The CDR3 is made up of 15 amino acids. CDR1 is SGHKS and CDR2 is YYEKEE in the germline V gene (reference sequence). The junction had 6 bases not matched to a gene; V was cut back by 3 bases and J by 4 bases. CDR3 coding DNA: TGTGCCAGCAGCTGGGGACAGGGGATCGGAGAGACCCAGTACTTC. Translated: CASSWGQGIGETQYF.

The rearrangement uses TRBV20-1 and TRBJ2-1, with 10 positions matching TRBD1. The germline V gene encodes CDR1 DFQATT and CDR2 SNEGSKA (reference sequence). The CDR3 contains 13 residues. The V segment lost 5 bases and the J segment 7 bases; nucleotides outside the gene matches: 5. CDR3 sequence reads: CSAGRDRGNEQFF. The CDR3 DNA reads as TGCAGTGCTGGCCGGGACAGGGGTAATGAGCAGTTCTTC.

The chain joins TRBV7-2 to TRBJ1-5; D perhaps matches TRBD1 (5 bases). The germline V gene encodes CDR1 SGHTA and CDR2 FQGNSA. The CDR3 has 14 residues. In nucleotides, the CDR3 is TGTGTCAGTAGCCTCGTCAGGGCTTATCAGCCCCAGCATTTT. Translated, it gives CVSSLVRAYQPQHF.

This chain joins TRBV2 and TRBJ2-3, with unresolved D. Deletions cut 0 bases from V and 5 bases from J, with 3 bases between. Germline lookup yields CDR1 SNHLY and CDR2 FYNNEI. The CDR3 spans 12 residues. CDR3 protein: CASSEARDTQYF. CDR3 nucleotide sequence: TGTGCCAGCAGTGAAGCGCGAGATACGCAGTATTTT.

The chain carries TRBV27 and TRBJ2-7, with 8 bases matching TRBD2. CDR1 and CDR2 from the germline V gene are MNHEY and SMNVEV (reference sequence). V trimming: 3 bases; J trimming: 3 bases; junction bases outside the gene matches: 4. The CDR3 spans 14 residues. CDR3 residues: CASSFIAGFYEQYF. For the CDR3, the DNA is TGTGCCAGCAGTTTCATAGCGGGATTCTACGAGCAGTACTTC.

This clonotype occurred a few times. The chain has TRBV9 and TRBJ2-7, with 7 bases identical to TRBD1. The CDR3 runs to 15 residues. The germline V gene encodes CDR1 SGDLS and CDR2 YYNGEE. V lost 0 bases to trimming and J lost 0 bases; unmatched junction nucleotides: 3. CDR3 in amino acids: CASSVAPGGSYEQYF. The CDR3 nucleotides are TGTGCCAGCAGCGTAGCCCCAGGGGGCTCCTACGAGCAGTACTTC.

This clonotype has only a few counts. The V call is TRBV4-3, the J call TRBJ2-5; weak D call: TRBD1 (6 bases). Trimming stripped 2 bases from V and 7 bases from J, with 14 bases between. The V gene's germline CDR1 is LGHNA and CDR2 YSLEER. The CDR3 runs 14 residues. The CDR3 sequence is CASSQTQGLGTQYF. CDR3 nucleotides: TGCGCCAGCAGCCAAACACAGGGCCTCGGGACCCAGTACTTC.

The chain links TRBV6-2 or TRBV6-3 to TRBJ1-5; D possibly corresponds to TRBD1 (6 bases). CDR3 length equals 15 residues. Looked up from germline, CDR1 is MNHEY and CDR2 is SVGEGT. V shed 2 bases and J shed 3 bases, with 11 bases lying between them. The CDR3 here is CASSYAQGINQPQHF. For the CDR3, the DNA is TGTGCCAGCAGTTACGCGCAGGGGATCAATCAGCCCCAGCATTTT.

This chain joins TRBV4-2 and TRBJ1-4, with D uncertain. Trimming took off 4 bases at V and 5 bases at J, with 17 bases between the two ends. The CDR3 extends over 16 amino acids. The germline V gene encodes CDR1 LGHNA and CDR2 YNFKEQ. CDR3 sequence (DNA): TGTGCCAGCAGCCTAGGTAGTGGCGACTCAAATGAAAAACTGTTTTTT. This gives the protein CASSLGSGDSNEKLFF.

The J gene is TRBJ1-4, the V gene TRBV28; D possibly corresponds to TRBD1 (5 bases). The germline V gene has CDR1 MDHEN and CDR2 SYDVKM. The CDR3 extends over 17 amino acids. Trimming removed 3 bases at V and 0 bases at J, with 14 bases between. In DNA, the CDR3 is TGTGCCAGCAGTTTGCTCGGGACGGCTACAACTAATGAAAAACTGTTTTTT. Amino acid sequence: CASSLLGTATTNEKLFF.

This clonotype was seen at least ten times. The chain employs TRBV12-3 or TRBV12-4 and TRBJ1-4; 7 nucleotides align to TRBD1. V was pared by 5 bases and J by 5 bases, with 8 bases of the junction left unmatched. This CDR3 region has 15 residues. This CDR3 is CASSPRTGVNEKLFF. DNA of the CDR3: TGTGCCAGCAGTCCTCGGACAGGAGTAAATGAAAAACTGTTTTTT.

The rearrangement uses TRBV15 and TRBJ1-2; tentatively, D is TRBD1 (5 bases). The CDR3 contains 15 residues. V lost 0 bases and J 10 bases, leaving 18 bases between the germline ends. In germline, CDR1 is LNHNV, CDR2 YYDKDF (reference sequence). CDR3 sequence reads: CATSRDQEAGSVYTF. CDR3 sequence (DNA): TGTGCCACCAGCAGAGATCAGGAGGCAGGGAGTGTCTACACCTTC.

This clonotype has a handful of counts. The V gene is TRBV5-6, the J gene TRBJ1-6; D is uncertain. The CDR3 consists of 14 residues. V shed 4 bases and J shed 5 bases, with 10 bases lying between them. Germline V gene lookup returns CDR1 SGHDT and CDR2 YYEEEE. CDR3 sequence reads: CASSLRANNSPLHF. In nucleotides, the CDR3 is TGTGCCAGCAGCCTCCGGGCCAATAATTCACCCCTCCACTTT.

The genes are TRBV20-1 and TRBJ2-7; a possible D gene is TRBD2 (6 bases). With 2 bases removed from V and 6 bases from J, the gap between germline ends came to 20 bases. The germline V gene encodes CDR1 DFQATT and CDR2 SNEGSKA (reference sequence). The CDR3 is 15 residues long. The CDR3 DNA reads as TGCAGTGCTAGACCCGACGGGACGGGAGTCCCCGAGCAGTACTTC. This sequence encodes CSARPDGTGVPEQYF.